Below, 13 T cell receptor beta chains from the same sample are listed, as sequenced in a study of blood T cell repertoires in COVID-19. Here immunoSEQ multiplex PCR was the method, and the copy in TCRdb shows in-frame clones only, minus some. The top ten hold 10% of the sample, which has about 210,000 clones, roughly 87% seen once. Specimen: PBMCs or T cells enriched from blood (not recorded which). The receptors shown here come from a man aged 18 to 35 with acute COVID-19.

The genes are TRBV28 and TRBJ2-1; 7 nucleotides match TRBD2. Trimming took 3 bases from V and 0 from J; bases not matched to a gene: 5. This CDR3 has 16 residues. Germline V lookup: CDR1 MDHEN, CDR2 SYDVKM. Here the CDR3 reads CASSFDGGSSYNEQFF. The CDR3 nucleotides read TGTGCCAGCAGTTTCGATGGCGGGAGCTCCTACAATGAGCAGTTCTTC.

The chain couples TRBV7-8 to TRBJ1-2, with D perhaps TRBD1 (6 bases). This CDR3 region has 17 residues. V shed 0 bases and J shed 7 bases, with 21 bases lying between them. Germline V gene data show CDR1 as SGHVS and CDR2 as FQNEAQ. DNA for the CDR3: TGTGCCAGCAGCTTAGCGTGGTCGGGGCAGGGGAGCTCTGGCTACACCTTC. Translating gives CASSLAWSGQGSSGYTF.

This clone was detected only once. V is TRBV6-6 and J is TRBJ1-1; D gene unclear. This CDR3 is 11 amino acids long. Germline V gene lookup returns CDR1 MNHNY and CDR2 SVGAGI (reference sequence). The V and J ends lost 7 bases and 4 bases respectively, with 7 bases between them. CDR3 loop: CASISGTEAFF. The CDR3 coding sequence is TGTGCCAGCATCAGCGGCACTGAAGCTTTCTTT.

This clone has only a few counts. The chain links TRBV28 to TRBJ1-3; a weak D match, TRBD1 (6 bases). Germline lookup yields CDR1 MDHEN and CDR2 SYDVKM. Trimming shortened V by 5 bases and J by 4 bases, and 12 bases separated the two germline ends. CDR3 size: 14 residues. The CDR3 bases are TGTGCCAGCAGTACCGGACAGACAGGAAACACCATATATTTT. Amino acid sequence: CASSTGQTGNTIYF.

The genes are TRBV28 and TRBJ1-1; no reliable D call. The CDR3 runs to 12 residues. V lost 4 bases, J lost 5 bases, and 8 bases lay in between. Germline assignment: CDR1 MDHEN and CDR2 SYDVKM. CDR3 DNA sequence: TGTGCCAGCAGTTGGCCGGGGACTGAAGCTTTCTTT. Protein product: CASSWPGTEAFF.

V and J are TRBV6-1 and TRBJ1-3, with D perhaps TRBD1 (5 bases). The V end lost 2 bases, the J end lost 8 bases, and 13 bases lay between the germline ends. There are 14 residues in the CDR3. Per germline, CDR1 MNHNS and CDR2 SASEGT. The CDR3 region is CASSETPGGDTIYF. CDR3 bases: TGTGCCAGCAGTGAAACACCTGGGGGGGACACCATATATTTT.

Here the CDR3 DNA reads TGTGCCAGCAGACTGACAGGGGGCGCATATGAGACCCAGTACTTC. This sequence encodes CASRLTGGAYETQYF. J is TRBJ2-5 and V is TRBV7-3; 10 bases agree with TRBD1. With V trimmed by 6 bases and J by 5 bases, 9 bases remained unmatched. The CDR3 has 15 amino acids. Germline CDR1 reads SGHTA; CDR2 reads FQGTGA.

Only one count was recorded for this clone. The chain is built from TRBV6-4 and TRBJ1-3, with unresolved D. The CDR3 is 18 amino acids. V was cut by 7 bases and J by 0 bases, with 22 bases left in between. The germline CDR1 and CDR2 sequences are MRHNA and SNTAGT. The CDR3 DNA reads as TGTGCCAGCACCCCCCGGTTAGGTACAGACCGCTCTGGAAACACCATATATTTT. The encoded protein is CASTPRLGTDRSGNTIYF.

This clone was counted a few times. The CDR3 DNA is TGTGCCAGCAGTCCCAGGGTTAGCTCCTACGAGCAGTACTTC. This encodes CASSPRVSSYEQYF. The rearrangement links TRBV28 to TRBJ2-7; tentative D call: TRBD1 (5 bases). This CDR3 spans 14 amino acids. Germline V CDR1 and CDR2: MDHEN, SYDVKM. V lost 5 bases and J lost 0, with 11 bases in between.

This chain links TRBV29-1 with TRBJ2-1; 12 nucleotides agree with TRBD2. Germline V CDR1 and CDR2: SQVTM, ANQGSEA. After removal of 4 bases from V and 5 bases from J, the junction contained 0 bases not matched to a gene. CDR3 length equals 13 residues. The CDR3 DNA follows: TGCAGCGTTGGACTAGCGGGAGACAATGAGCAGTTCTTC. This sequence encodes CSVGLAGDNEQFF.

This chain links TRBV5-1 with TRBJ1-2; TRBD1 matches at 7 bases. Germline V lookup: CDR1 SGHRS, CDR2 YFSETQ. V shed 4 bases, J shed 0 bases, and the junction held 9 bases outside the gene matches. This CDR3 is 16 amino acids long. CDR3 protein: CASSVAGTDTNYGYTF. In nucleotides, the CDR3 is TGCGCCAGCAGCGTAGCCGGGACAGATACTAACTATGGCTACACCTTC.

The chain uses TRBV30 and TRBJ1-2; 10 bases align to TRBD1. The germline gives CDR1 GTSNPN, CDR2 SVGIG (reference sequence). The CDR3 is 13 amino acids. The V segment lost 4 bases and the J segment 6 bases; nucleotides outside the gene matches: 5. CDR3 sequence: CAWTLGTGDGYTF. The DNA of the CDR3 is TGTGCCTGGACCCTAGGGACAGGGGATGGCTACACCTTC.

This clone is a singleton in its sample. The chain employs TRBV2 and TRBJ2-1, with D maybe TRBD2 (6 bases). Germline CDR1 reads SNHLY; CDR2 reads FYNNEI. This CDR3 contains 15 residues. Trimming removed 6 bases from V and 3 bases from J, with 15 bases in between. The CDR3, as DNA: TGTGCCAGCAGCCCTAGCGCCTTGAGCTACAATGAGCAGTTCTTC. This codes for CASSPSALSYNEQFF.